This record concerns one TCR beta chain sequence. The data originate from a study of blood T cell repertoires in COVID-19. About the research overall: The samples span acute and convalescent COVID-19 from the United States, Italy and Spain.

Using immunoSEQ multiplex PCR, the repertoire was profiled, and TCRdb retains in-frame clones only, with some absent. The data hold 250,000 or so clones, with about 85% observed a single time. The CDR3 has 16 residues. After removal of 1 base from V and 6 bases from J, the junction contained 5 bases not matched to a gene. The V gene's germline CDR1 is SGHVS and CDR2 FQNEAQ. Adults between roughly 18 and 95 years of age took part from fewer than 30 US areas. This rearrangement joins TRBV7-8 to TRBJ2-3; the match to TRBD2 covers 12 bases. The sequenced sample was PBMCs or T cells enriched from blood (not recorded which). This clonotype was sampled from a man aged 25 to 40 who had recovered from COVID-19. The CDR3 is CASSLVLAGGPDTQYF. The CDR3 DNA reads as TGTGCCAGCAGCTTAGTGCTAGCGGGAGGGCCGGATACGCAGTATTTT.